These T cell receptor beta chains were read from a single sample in a study of blood T cell repertoires in COVID-19. Data came from immunoSEQ multiplex PCR; TCRdb stores just in-frame clones and leaves some out. The sample includes roughly 130,000 clones, less than 85% of them seen just once. What was sequenced was peripheral blood. These receptors originate from a woman aged 60 to 75 with acute or convalescent COVID-19. CDR3s include the opening cysteine and the closing phenylalanine or tryptophan. D genes are given only for firm matches. Only some rows state a clone size, as once, few, many or a class for expanded clones.

J gene | clone size | V gene | D gene | CDR3 DNA | CDR3 protein
TRBJ1-2 | NA | TRBV6-5 | NA | TGTGCCAGCAGTACCCCTGACACCTATGGCTACACCTTC | CASSTPDTYGYTF
TRBJ1-2 | NA | TRBV6-5 | NA | TGTGCCAGCAGGACGACAGCCAACTATGGCTACACCTTC | CASRTTANYGYTF
TRBJ2-5 | NA | TRBV7-3 | TRBD2 | TGTGCCAGCAGCCTCCTCCCCCCTAGCGGGGGGGCTCTGGAGACCCAGTACTTC | CASSLLPPSGGALETQYF
TRBJ2-2 | NA | TRBV7-6 | NA | TGTGCCAGCAGCTTAGAAGGCCAGGACTACACCGGGGAGCTGTTTTTT | CASSLEGQDYTGELFF
TRBJ1-4 | NA | TRBV30 | TRBD1 | TGTGCCTGGAGTGTCGGGACAGGGGGAGAAAAACTGTTTTTT | CAWSVGTGGEKLFF
TRBJ1-5 | NA | TRBV19 | NA | TGTGCCAGTAGTTCGTCTGGGGGGGGCTGGAGCAATCAGCCCCAGCATTTT | CASSSSGGGWSNQPQHF
TRBJ1-1 | NA | TRBV5-1 | NA | TGCGCCAGCAGCTTGGGGGGCCCGAACACTGAAGCTTTCTTT | CASSLGGPNTEAFF
TRBJ2-7 | NA | TRBV7-2 | NA | TGTGCCAGCAGCTTAGGGGGCCCAGGGTTTACCTACGAGCAGTACTTC | CASSLGGPGFTYEQYF
TRBJ1-2 | NA | TRBV24-1 | NA | TGTGCCACCAGTGATTTGGGATCGACCGACAGCTCTGGCTACACCTTC | CATSDLGSTDSSGYTF
TRBJ1-1 | NA | TRBV18 | NA | TGTGCCAGCTCACCCCCTCAGGGTTTTGGAGCTTTCTTT | CASSPPQGFGAFF
TRBJ1-1 | NA | TRBV5-1 | NA | TGCGCCAGCAGCTTTACTACAGGGAACACTGAAGCTTTCTTT | CASSFTTGNTEAFF
TRBJ1-4 | NA | TRBV19 | TRBD1 | TGTGCCAGTAGTTTGCAGGGGGATGAAAAACTGTTTTTT | CASSLQGDEKLFF
TRBJ1-2 | NA | TRBV2 | NA | TGTGCCAGCAGTGAAAGGGTAACAGGGTCTGGCTACACCTTC | CASSERVTGSGYTF
TRBJ1-1 | NA | TRBV9 | NA | TGTGCCAGCAGCGTAACAGGGAGTGGGTACACTGAAGCTTTCTTT | CASSVTGSGYTEAFF
TRBJ1-5 | NA | TRBV19 | TRBD1 | TGTGCCAGTAGGCGGACAGGGGTTCAGCCCCAGCATTTT | CASRRTGVQPQHF
TRBJ1-1 | NA | TRBV5-6 | NA | TGTGCCAGCAGCGCCTATACTGAAGCTTTCTTT | CASSAYTEAFF
TRBJ2-5 | once | TRBV7-7 | TRBD2 | TGTGCCAGCAAAAAACTATTAGCGGGGGGCGCGGATGAGACCCAGTACTTC | CASKKLLAGGADETQYF
TRBJ1-2 | NA | TRBV15 | TRBD1 | TGTGCCACCAGCAGAGAATTAGGGACAGGGTATGGCTACACCTTC | CATSRELGTGYGYTF
TRBJ1-2 | once | TRBV5-1 | TRBD1 | TGCGCCAGCAGCATCGGGACAGGGAATAAGTACACCTTC | CASSIGTGNKYTF
TRBJ1-1 | NA | TRBV5-1 | TRBD1 | TGCGCCAGCAGCCCTGGACAGGGGACTGAAGCTTTCTTT | CASSPGQGTEAFF
TRBJ1-2 | NA | TRBV6-5 | NA | TGTGCCAGCAGTATCCAGGAAAACTATGGCTACACCTTC | CASSIQENYGYTF
TRBJ2-5 | NA | TRBV5-4 | TRBD2 | TGTGCCAGCAGCACCGTGGGACTAGGTGATTCGAAGGGGCAGACCCAGTACTTC | CASSTVGLGDSKGQTQYF
TRBJ2-7 | NA | TRBV27 | TRBD1 | TGTGCCAGCAGCTGGGACAGGGGCTACGAGCAGTACTTC | CASSWDRGYEQYF
TRBJ2-3 | NA | TRBV7-3 | TRBD2 | TGTGCCAGCAGCTTAGACCTAGCGGGGGGCCCGAATACGCAGTATTTT | CASSLDLAGGPNTQYF
TRBJ1-2 | NA | TRBV23-1 | NA | TGCGGGGCGCGTGGCTACACCTTC | CGARGYTF